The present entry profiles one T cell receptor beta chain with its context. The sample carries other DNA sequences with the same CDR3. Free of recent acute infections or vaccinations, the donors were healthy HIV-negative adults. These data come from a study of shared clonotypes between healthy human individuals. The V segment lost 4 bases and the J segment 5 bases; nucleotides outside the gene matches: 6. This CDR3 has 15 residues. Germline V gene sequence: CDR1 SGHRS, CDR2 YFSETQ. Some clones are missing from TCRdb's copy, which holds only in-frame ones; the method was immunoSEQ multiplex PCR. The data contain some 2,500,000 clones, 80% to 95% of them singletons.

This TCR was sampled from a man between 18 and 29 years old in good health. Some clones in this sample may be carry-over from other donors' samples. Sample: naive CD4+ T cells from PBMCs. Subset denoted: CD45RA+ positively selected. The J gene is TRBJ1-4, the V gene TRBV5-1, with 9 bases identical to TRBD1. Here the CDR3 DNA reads TGCGCCAGCAGCCTAGGGACAGGGTCAAATGAAAAACTGTTTTTT. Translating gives CASSLGTGSNEKLFF. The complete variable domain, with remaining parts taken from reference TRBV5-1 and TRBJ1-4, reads KAGVTQTPRYLIKTRGQQVTLSCSPISGHRSVSWYQQTPGQGLQFLFEYFSETQRNKGNFPGRFSGRQFSNSRSEMNVSTLELGDSALYLCASSLGTGSNEKLFFGSGTQLSVL.